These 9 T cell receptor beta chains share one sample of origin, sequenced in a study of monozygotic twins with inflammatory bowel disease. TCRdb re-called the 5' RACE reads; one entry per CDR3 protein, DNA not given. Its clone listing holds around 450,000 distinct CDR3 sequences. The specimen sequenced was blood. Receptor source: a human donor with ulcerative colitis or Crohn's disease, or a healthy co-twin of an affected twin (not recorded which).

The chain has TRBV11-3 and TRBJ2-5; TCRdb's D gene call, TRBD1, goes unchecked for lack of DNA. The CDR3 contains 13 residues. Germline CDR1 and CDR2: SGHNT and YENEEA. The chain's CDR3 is CASSSRVEETQYF.

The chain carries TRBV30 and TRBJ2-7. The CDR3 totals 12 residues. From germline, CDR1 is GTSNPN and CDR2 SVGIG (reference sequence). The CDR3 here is CAWNKENYEQYF. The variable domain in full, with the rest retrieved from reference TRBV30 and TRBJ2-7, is SQTIHQWPATLVQPVGSPLSLECTVEGTSNPNLYWYRQAAGRGLQLLFYSVGIGQISSEVPQNLSASRPQDRQFILSSKKLLLSDSGFYLCAWNKENYEQYFGPGTRLTVT.

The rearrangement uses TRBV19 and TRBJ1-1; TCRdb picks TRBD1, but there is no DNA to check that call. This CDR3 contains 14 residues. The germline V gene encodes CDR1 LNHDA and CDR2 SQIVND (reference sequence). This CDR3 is CACGGARVNTEAFF.

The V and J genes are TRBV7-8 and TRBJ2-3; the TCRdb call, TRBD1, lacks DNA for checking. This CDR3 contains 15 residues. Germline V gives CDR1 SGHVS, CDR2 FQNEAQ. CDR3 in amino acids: CASSISGGITDTQYF.

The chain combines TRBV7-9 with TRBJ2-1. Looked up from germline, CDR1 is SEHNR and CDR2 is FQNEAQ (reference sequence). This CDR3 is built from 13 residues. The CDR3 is CASSSKTYNEQFF.

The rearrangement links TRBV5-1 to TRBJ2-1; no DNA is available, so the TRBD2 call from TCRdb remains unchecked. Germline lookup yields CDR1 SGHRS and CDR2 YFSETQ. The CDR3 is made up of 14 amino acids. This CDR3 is CASTLAGGSGRQFF.

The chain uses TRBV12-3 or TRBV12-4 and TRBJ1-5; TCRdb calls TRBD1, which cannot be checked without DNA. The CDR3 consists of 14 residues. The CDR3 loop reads CASSLRGPPGSQHF.

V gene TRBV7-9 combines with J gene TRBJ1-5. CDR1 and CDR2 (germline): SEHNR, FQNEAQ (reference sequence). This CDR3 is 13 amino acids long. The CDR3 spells CATRHYSNQPQHF.

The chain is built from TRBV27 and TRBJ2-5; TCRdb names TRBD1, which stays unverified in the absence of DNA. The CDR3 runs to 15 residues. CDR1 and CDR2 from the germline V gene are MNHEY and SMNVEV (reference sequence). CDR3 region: CASRPDRTIQETQYF.